The clone carrying this TCR beta chain showed up just a few times. The target antigen is unknown. Germline assignment: CDR1 SGHAT and CDR2 FQNNGV. This CDR3 has 14 residues. Trimming pared 4 bases from V and 6 bases from J, leaving 14 bases between. Assay used: immunoSEQ multiplex PCR; TCRdb lists only in-frame clones, some missing. The sample shows 100,000 to 150,000 clones, around 85% of them seen only once. The data were taken from a study of cytotoxic CD8 clonotypes in ibrutinib-treated CLL. Whole-study results and caveats: Progressing and sustained-remission patients had different sampling times.

This material consisted of PBMCs, taken after 24 months of ibrutinib treatment. The chain combines TRBV11-2 with TRBJ2-3, with a possible D match to TRBD1 (5 bases). The receptor was derived from a human donor with chronic lymphocytic leukemia. The CDR3 region has the DNA TGTGCCAGCAGCTCAGGGCGTCAAGGGGATACGCAGTATTTT. As protein: CASSSGRQGDTQYF.